Shown below are 23 T cell receptor beta chains from a single sample sequenced in a study of regulatory T cells in long-lasting Graves disease (dated by TCRdb to the early 2020s). Libraries were prepared through multiplex PCR. The run used an Illumina HiSeq 4000. iRepertoire HTBI primers and Arm-PCR amplification of CDR3 regions were used to construct TCR beta libraries. The raw public data were reprocessed by TCRdb itself: fastp quality trimming at Q25, MiXCR clonotype calling, in-frame beta chains only. Entries are consolidated by CDR3 protein sequence, retaining the most common genes and DNA. This sample is represented by hundreds of thousands of distinct CDR3 sequences; 20% of them were singletons. 7.8% of the sample rests with the top ten. The sample's time point label, in plain terms: persistent/refractory GD, antithyroid drugs over 5 years with positive TRAb. For both TCR sequencing and RNA sequencing, RNA was extracted from PBMCs using TRIzol.

The starting material was peripheral blood mononuclear cells (PBMCs), obtained when the disease was refractory, from a patient treated with antithyroid drugs. All receptors come from a female donor with Graves disease.

This chain links TRBV7-8 with TRBJ1-1, with TRBD1 identical over 7 bases. CDR3 length: 15 amino acids. V lost 2 bases to trimming and J lost 2 bases; unmatched junction nucleotides: 5. Germline V CDR1 and CDR2: SGHVS, FQNEAQ. DNA for the CDR3: TGTGCCAGCAGCTTACGGGGACAGCCCAACACTGAAGCTTTCTTT. It translates to CASSLRGQPNTEAFF.

This clonotype appeared many times. Written as DNA, the CDR3 is TGTGCCAGCAGCTTGGGACAGGGAAGGCATCAGCCCCAGCATTTT. The encoded protein is CASSLGQGRHQPQHF. V and J are TRBV12-3 or TRBV12-4 and TRBJ1-5; 9 nucleotides align to TRBD1. The CDR3 loop spans 15 amino acids. With 6 bases clipped from V and 5 bases from J, the junction kept 8 bases outside the gene matches.

This clonotype showed up just a few times. A much bigger clone sits one base away, suggesting this may be a read error. The CDR3 here is CASSPAAQETQHF. In nucleotides, the CDR3 is TGTGCCAGCAGTCCTGCAGCTCAAGAGACCCAGCACTTC. The genes are TRBV28 and TRBJ2-5, with D unclear. CDR3 length: 13 amino acids. Germline-derived CDR1 and CDR2 are MDHEN and SYDVKM. Full variable domain (missing parts from reference TRBV28 and TRBJ2-5): DVKVTQSSRYLVKRTGEKVFLECVQDMDHENMFWYRQDPGLGLRLIYFSYDVKMKEKGDIPEGYSVSREKKERFSLILESASTNQTSMYLCASSPAAQETQHFGPGTRLLVL.

In regard to this clonotype: Possible read error: a much larger clone is one base away. The chain has TRBV5-1 and TRBJ2-1, with TRBD2 identical over 13 bases. The length of the CDR3 is 15 residues. V dropped 4 bases and J dropped 10; count of bases not matched to a gene: 8. Per germline, CDR1 SGHRS and CDR2 YFSETQ. CDR3 protein: CASSGGLAGYYEQFF. For the CDR3, the DNA is TGCGCCAGCAGCGGGGGACTAGCGGGGTACTACGAGCAGTTCTTC.

The V and J genes are TRBV4-1 and TRBJ1-2; D not resolved. This CDR3 contains 13 residues. Per the germline V gene, CDR1 is MGHRA and CDR2 is YSYEKL. The germline V and J ends were trimmed by 1 base and 1 base, with 4 bases remaining between them. As DNA, the CDR3 is TGCGCCAGCAGCCAAGTTTATAACTATGGCTACACCTTC. It translates to CASSQVYNYGYTF.

The sample holds many counts of this clonotype. The genes are TRBV20-1 and TRBJ1-1; D remains ambiguous. CDR3 length: 13 residues. V dropped 3 bases and J dropped 1 base, with 9 bases sitting between them. Germline V lookup: CDR1 DFQATT, CDR2 SNEGSKA (reference sequence). CDR3 in amino acids: CSASVRPNTEAFF. The CDR3 DNA reads TGCAGTGCTAGCGTGCGGCCGAACACTGAAGCTTTCTTT.

This clonotype was seen ten or more times. The rearrangement joins TRBV27 to TRBJ1-4; D gene ambiguous. The CDR3 spans 16 residues. The germline V gene encodes CDR1 MNHEY and CDR2 SMNVEV (reference sequence). The ends were cut back, 2 bases at V and 4 bases at J, with 14 bases in the middle. The CDR3 bases are TGTGCCAGCAGTTTACAAGGACGGTTTCATAATGAAAAACTGTTTTTT. It yields the protein CASSLQGRFHNEKLFF. Complete variable domain (other parts from reference TRBV27 and TRBJ1-4): EAQVTQNPRYLITVTGKKLTVTCSQNMNHEYMSWYRQDPGLGLRQIYYSMNVEVTDKGDVPEGYKVSRKEKRNFPLILESPSPNQTSLYFCASSLQGRFHNEKLFFGSGTQLSVL.

The table lists this clonotype with many counts. The V and J genes are TRBV6-2 or TRBV6-3 and TRBJ1-5; D unclear. Trimming removed 5 bases at V and 4 bases at J, with 12 bases between. The V gene's germline CDR1 is MNHEY and CDR2 SVGEGT. The CDR3 covers 14 residues. CDR3 amino acids: CASSPATGNQPQHF. The CDR3 DNA is TGTGCCAGCAGTCCCGCCACGGGAAATCAGCCCCAGCATTTT.

The chain uses TRBV30 and TRBJ1-1; possibly TRBD1 for D (6 bases). In germline, CDR1 is GTSNPN, CDR2 SVGIG (reference sequence). V was cut by 7 bases and J by 1 base, with 10 bases left in between. There are 12 residues in the CDR3. CDR3 nucleotide sequence: TGTGCCTTGGACAGAAAGAACACTGAAGCTTTCTTT. The encoded protein is CALDRKNTEAFF.

The genes are TRBV19 and TRBJ1-3; 7 positions match TRBD1. The junction had 3 bases not matched to a gene; V was cut back by 4 bases and J by 0 bases. Germline CDR1 LNHDA, CDR2 SQIVND (reference sequence). The CDR3 contains 15 residues. In DNA, the CDR3 is TGTGCCAGTAGTACGACAGGGCACTCTGGAAACACCATATATTTT. It encodes CASSTTGHSGNTIYF.

The chain uses TRBV6-5 and TRBJ2-7; TRBD2 is a possible D gene (5 bases). V was clipped by 2 bases and J by 5 bases, with 10 bases between them. The CDR3 spans 13 residues. Looked up from germline, CDR1 is MNHEY and CDR2 is SVGAGI. The CDR3 DNA follows: TGTGCCAGCAGTTACGAGGGTTTAGACGAGCAGTACTTC. Amino acid sequence: CASSYEGLDEQYF.

The rearrangement uses TRBV6-2 or TRBV6-3 and TRBJ2-1; 10 nucleotides match TRBD1. Per germline, CDR1 MNHEY and CDR2 SVGEGT. The V segment lost 6 bases and the J segment 11 bases; nucleotides outside the gene matches: 10. The CDR3 totals 14 residues. The DNA of the CDR3 is TGTGCCAGCAGCGAGGGGGACAGGGGTGGGAAGCAGTTCTTC. This sequence encodes CASSEGDRGGKQFF.

As concerns this clonotype: At one boundary the junction diverges from the germline segment, which might be a read error. The J gene is TRBJ1-4, the V gene TRBV15; D uncertain. The CDR3 extends over 14 amino acids. Germline V gene sequence: CDR1 LNHNV, CDR2 YYDKDF (reference sequence). The CDR3 nucleotides are TGTGCCACCAGCCCCCGGAGGGTTAATGGAAAACTGTTTTTT. This sequence encodes CATSPRRVNGKLFF.

The V call is TRBV27, the J call TRBJ2-7, with D perhaps matching TRBD2 (6 bases). Germline assignment: CDR1 MNHEY and CDR2 SMNVEV (reference sequence). This CDR3 comprises 13 residues. Trimming cost V 2 bases and J 6 bases, with 11 bases left between them. This CDR3 is CASSLGGSGEQYF. CDR3 sequence (DNA): TGTGCCAGCAGTTTAGGGGGGTCTGGCGAGCAGTACTTC.

This clonotype was counted ten times or more. This chain joins TRBV12-3 or TRBV12-4 and TRBJ2-5; TRBD2 is a possible D gene (6 bases). The V and J ends lost 5 bases and 1 base respectively, with 14 bases between them. CDR3 size: 15 residues. The CDR3 DNA reads as TGTGCCAGCAGTATCTCTCCTAGCGTCCAAGAGACCCAGTACTTC. The encoded protein is CASSISPSVQETQYF.

This clonotype has ten or more counts. The J gene is TRBJ1-5, the V gene TRBV19, with D possibly matching TRBD1 (6 bases). The CDR3 runs to 16 residues. Germline lookup yields CDR1 LNHDA and CDR2 SQIVND (reference sequence). V dropped 8 bases and J dropped 0 bases, with 17 bases sitting between them. In DNA, the CDR3 is TGTGCCAGTGGGCCTGGCAGGGGACTTAGCAATCAGCCCCAGCATTTT. The encoded protein is CASGPGRGLSNQPQHF.

This clonotype was recorded at least ten times. The CDR3 reads CASSFFDAAEGSGYTF. The CDR3 bases are TGTGCCAGCAGCTTTTTTGACGCGGCAGAGGGATCTGGCTACACCTTC. The chain has TRBV13 and TRBJ1-2; D gene ambiguous. CDR1 is PRHDT, CDR2 FYEKMQ, per germline (reference sequence). Trimming shortened V by 3 bases and J by 7 bases, and 21 bases separated the two germline ends. CDR3 length equals 16 residues.

This chain uses TRBV4-2 with TRBJ1-2; no definite D call. The germline V gene encodes CDR1 LGHNA and CDR2 YNFKEQ. The CDR3 sequence is 15 residues long. Trimming left V 0 bases short and J 1 base short, with 9 bases between. CDR3 loop: CASSQDRGNNYGYTF. In DNA, the CDR3 is TGTGCCAGCAGCCAAGATCGCGGAAATAACTATGGCTACACCTTC.

This clonotype was counted many times. This rearrangement joins TRBV28 to TRBJ1-6, with no clear D. The V end lost 2 bases, the J end lost 8 bases, and 10 bases lay between the germline ends. CDR1 MDHEN and CDR2 SYDVKM come from the germline V gene. This CDR3 comprises 14 residues. The CDR3 coding sequence is TGTGCCAGCAGTTTAGTGACGACGTATTCACCCCTCCACTTT. Its translation is CASSLVTTYSPLHF.

This clonotype was observed at least ten times. This rearrangement joins TRBV12-3 or TRBV12-4 to TRBJ2-7; TRBD2 is a possible D gene (6 bases). With 5 bases removed from V and 0 bases from J, the gap between germline ends came to 14 bases. The length of the CDR3 is 15 residues. The CDR3 DNA is TGTGCCAGCAGTCCGCGGGGCGCCCGCTCCTACGAGCAGTACTTC. Protein product: CASSPRGARSYEQYF.

Ten or more counts support this clonotype. The CDR3 DNA sequence: TGTGCCAGCACCCACGGTGGGGGTCGCACTGAAGCTTTCTTT. Translated, it gives CASTHGGGRTEAFF. The gene calls are TRBV6-1 and TRBJ1-1; D is possibly TRBD1 (5 bases). Between the trimmed V and J ends, which lost 7 bases and 4 bases, there was a span of 16 bases. CDR1 MNHNS and CDR2 SASEGT come from the germline V gene. This CDR3 has 14 residues.

The chain carries TRBV10-3 and TRBJ2-7, with 12 positions matching TRBD2. The germline V gene encodes CDR1 ENHRY and CDR2 SYGVKD. The V and J ends lost 6 bases and 2 bases, in that order; junction bases with no gene match: 5. The CDR3 is 15 residues long. The CDR3, as DNA: TGTGCCATCAGAGAAACTAGCGGGGGGACCTACGAGCAGTACTTC. This codes for CAIRETSGGTYEQYF.

This clonotype was seen a handful of times. This chain connects TRBV4-1 to TRBJ2-7; no reliable D call. Germline CDR1 MGHRA, CDR2 YSYEKL. This CDR3 comprises 15 residues. Between the trimmed V and J ends, which lost 0 bases and 0 bases, there was a span of 9 bases. In nucleotides, the CDR3 is TGCGCCAGCAGCCAAGAGGCAGTTAGCTCCTACGAGCAGTACTTC. It specifies CASSQEAVSSYEQYF.